This entry lists 10 T cell receptor beta chains sequenced from one sample in a study of T-cell memory formation after mild COVID-19. TCRdb passed the 5' RACE reads through MiXCR, listing each CDR3 protein once. The table records roughly 240,000 distinct CDR3 sequences, approximately 15% of them present only once. Sequenced: PBMCs or a T cell subset sorted from them (not recorded which). The receptors derive from an adult woman who had mild COVID-19 (a few samples of this study predate the infection). Cell type and time point are not known.

J is TRBJ1-2 and V is TRBV6-1, with 7 bases identical to TRBD1. Germline values: CDR1 MNHNS, CDR2 SASEGT. Unmatched junction bases numbered 8, after V lost 8 bases and J lost 2 bases. The CDR3 is 14 residues long. The CDR3 reads CASLRQGLNYGYTF. The CDR3 DNA is TGTGCCAGCCTACGACAGGGCCTCAACTATGGCTACACCTTC.

This clonotype was observed a few times. This rearrangement joins TRBV15 to TRBJ1-5, with TRBD1 identical over 10 bases. The trim removed 0 bases at V and 7 bases at J, leaving 6 bases unmatched. The CDR3 is 16 amino acids. Per the germline V gene, CDR1 is LNHNV and CDR2 is YYDKDF (reference sequence). This CDR3 reads CATSRDVGTGVQPQHF. For the CDR3, the DNA is TGTGCCACCAGCAGAGATGTAGGGACAGGGGTACAGCCCCAGCATTTT. Full variable domain (rest looked up from reference TRBV15 and TRBJ1-5): DAMVIQNPRYQVTQFGKPVTLSCSQTLNHNVMYWYQQKSSQAPKLLFHYYDKDFNNEADTPDNFQSRRPNTSFCFLDIRSPGLGDTAMYLCATSRDVGTGVQPQHFGDGTRLSIL.

This clonotype was observed many times. This chain links TRBV9 with TRBJ1-3, with a weak D call TRBD1 (5 bases). CDR1 and CDR2 from the germline V gene are SGDLS and YYNGEE. V lost 0 bases and J lost 2, with 12 bases in between. The CDR3 sequence is 16 residues long. The DNA for the CDR3 is TGTGCCAGCAGCGTAGATGTCGGGGGTACTGGAAACACCATATATTTT. It codes for CASSVDVGGTGNTIYF. Drawing the rest from reference TRBV9 and TRBJ1-3, the complete variable domain is DSGVTQTPKHLITATGQRVTLRCSPRSGDLSVYWYQQSLDQGLQFLIQYYNGEERAKGNILERFSAQQFPDLHSELNLSSLELGDSALYFCASSVDVGGTGNTIYFGEGSWLTVV.

V is TRBV7-9 and J is TRBJ2-7; 7 bases map to TRBD1. CDR3 length: 14 residues. Looked up from germline, CDR1 is SEHNR and CDR2 is FQNEAQ (reference sequence). Losses at the gene ends were 3 bases for V and 5 bases for J; bases not matched to a gene: 7. The CDR3 reads CASSFRQGEDEQYF. CDR3 bases: TGTGCCAGCAGCTTTAGACAGGGCGAGGACGAGCAGTACTTC.

The genes are TRBV30 and TRBJ1-2; D remains ambiguous. Trimming left V 0 bases short and J 8 bases short, with 16 bases between. The CDR3 is 14 amino acids. Germline V lookup: CDR1 GTSNPN, CDR2 SVGIG (reference sequence). CDR3 residues: CAWSVVPLGGGYTF. The CDR3 DNA is TGTGCCTGGAGTGTAGTGCCCCTCGGTGGCGGCTACACCTTC.

This clonotype was seen a few times. V and J are TRBV14 and TRBJ1-2, with D uncertain. Germline loops: CDR1 SGHDN, CDR2 FVKESK. Trimming removed 5 bases from V and 8 bases from J, with 18 bases in between. The CDR3 sequence is 14 residues long. The CDR3 bases are TGTGCCAGCAGCGGCGAGATCCATAGTCGGGGCTACACCTTC. Amino acid sequence: CASSGEIHSRGYTF.

This clonotype has just a few counts. This chain uses TRBV20-1 with TRBJ2-3; TRBD1 matches 7 bases. With V trimmed by 2 bases and J by 1 base, 3 bases remained unmatched. The CDR3 consists of 14 residues. Germline V lookup: CDR1 DFQATT, CDR2 SNEGSKA (reference sequence). CDR3 coding DNA: TGCAGTGCTAGAAAGGGGGCTGGCACAGATACGCAGTATTTT. Translated: CSARKGAGTDTQYF.

This chain uses TRBV7-3 with TRBJ2-5; 8 nucleotides agree with TRBD2. V gave up 5 bases and J gave up 2 bases; unmatched junction bases: 7. The CDR3 spans 15 residues. Germline V gene lookup returns CDR1 SGHTA and CDR2 FQGTGA. CDR3 in DNA: TGTGCCAGCAGCCCGGGAGGGCCTGCTCAAGAGACCCAGTACTTC. Translated, it gives CASSPGGPAQETQYF.

This chain links TRBV12-3 or TRBV12-4 with TRBJ1-6; 11 bases are a match to TRBD1. This CDR3 has 16 residues. Trimming took 0 bases from V and 10 from J; bases not matched to a gene: 5. CDR3 loop: CASSLARTGGNSPLHF. CDR3 coding DNA: TGTGCCAGCAGTTTAGCAAGGACAGGGGGCAACTCACCCCTCCACTTT.

This clonotype has at least ten counts. The gene calls are TRBV12-3 or TRBV12-4 and TRBJ2-3, with D maybe TRBD2 (6 bases). V shed 3 bases and J shed 4 bases, with 8 bases lying between them. The CDR3 has 13 amino acids. Here the CDR3 reads CASSLRGADTQYF. The CDR3 DNA reads TGTGCCAGCAGTTTGCGGGGCGCAGATACGCAGTATTTT.